This T cell receptor (beta chain) was sequenced during a study of T cells in Graves' hyperthyroidism and ophthalmopathy. Across the whole study: Specimen type is peripheral blood, collected at initial diagnosis prior to any treatment.

CDR1 is SGHAT, CDR2 FQNNGV, per germline. V lost 3 bases, J lost 5 bases, and 8 bases lay in between. The CDR3 loop spans 13 amino acids. Amplified TCR beta CDR3 regions came from RNA transcripts. The primer set for the first-round RT-PCR of the TCR CDR3 was HTBI. MiXCR, run by TCRdb on the multiplex PCR reads, gives a single entry per CDR3 protein. Among around 500,000 distinct CDR3 sequences, about 15% were seen once, and the ten largest hold about a sixth. Across 18 months, stable Graves' hyperthyroidism was marked by no progression to ophthalmopathy. This clonotype has a count of ten or more. The sequenced sample was blood. V and J are TRBV11-2 and TRBJ2-1; D not certain. The receptor was isolated from a woman aged 18-35 years with Graves' hyperthyroidism. DNA for the CDR3: TGTGCCAGCAGCTTGTTCAACAACAATGAGCAGTTCTTC. This translates into CASSLFNNNEQFF.